This T cell receptor (beta chain) was captured by sequencing in a study of T cell responses to AZD1222 COVID-19 vaccine. The V gene lost 3 bases and the J gene lost 1 base, with 13 bases spanning the gap. The length of the CDR3 is 14 residues. CDR1 and CDR2 (germline): SQVTM, ANQGSEA. The assay was immunoSEQ multiplex PCR, and TCRdb's table has in-frame clones only and misses some. The data show approximately 180,000 clones, with 70% to 90% seen just once and roughly 4% held by the top ten. The sample was peripheral blood, taken 28 days after the second dose of the MenACWY control vaccine. The chain joins TRBV29-1 to TRBJ2-7; D might be TRBD2 (5 bases). This receptor was obtained from an adult who received the MenACWY meningococcal vaccine as a control. CDR3 protein: CSVEKGDQSYEQYF. CDR3 in DNA: TGCAGCGTTGAGAAGGGAGACCAATCCTACGAGCAGTACTTC.